This TCR beta chain was sequenced in a study of cytomegalovirus exposure and HLA in healthy donors (dated by TCRdb to about 2017). With regard to the full study: According to an earlier analysis of a few hundred of the donors, roughly 180 million T cells yielded 90 million to 130 million unique TCR beta sequences and approximately 300 Gb of sequence data. A few DR-DQ haplotypes were treated as single units for association and clustering because of strong linkage in the cohort. Rather than drawing on any new phenotypic data, the later analysis identified candidate immune exposures from TCR beta sequences and the way those sequences occurred across donors. The number of donors typed differed by locus, with 629-630 for A, B, C, DRB1 and DQB1, around 560 for DQA1, some 570 for DPA1, and approximately 470 for DPB1. A separate validation cohort of 100 to 150 different subjects was used in addition to the approximately 700-subject first cohort. Among roughly 400 genotyped donors of the cohort, an average of around 240,000 unique TCR beta nucleotide sequences were sequenced per donor, roughly a sixth of them non-productive. HLA typing covered class I and class II loci at four-digit resolution. Every repertoire in the discovery cohort had been generated on one and the same sequencing platform. The study aimed to test whether cataloging public T cell receptors could reveal signatures of past pathogen exposure. Of the roughly 400 genotyped donors, 81% fell in the genetic ancestry cluster associated with self-reported Caucasian donors. The study used immunosequencing to profile the T cell repertoires of 666 subjects and linked those repertoires to cytomegalovirus serostatus. An early release that covered approximately 600 HLA-typed donors contained about 290 gigabases of sequencing data and tens of millions of unique TCR sequences. A later analysis re-examined previously published TCR beta repertoires from about 700 donors and added high-resolution HLA genotyping to investigate patterns of TCR occurrence. Donor age, sex, ethnicity and CMV serostatus were compiled alongside the repertoire data. Genome-wide SNP genotypes for about 65% of the 666 donors were used in a later genetic analysis, which treated that subset as a discovery cohort. High-throughput TCR immunosequencing, statistical association of individual TCRs with disease status, and machine learning were combined to predict cytomegalovirus infection status. An earlier analysis of roughly 600 of the donors used high-throughput TCR beta sequencing to judge whether each TCR beta V gene segment behaved as functional or pseudogenic.

Libraries came from the immunoSEQ multiplex PCR assay. A mixture of 60 forward primers for TCR Vbeta segments and 13 reverse primers for TCR Jbeta segments was used in the multiplex PCR. The CDR3 region of rearranged TCR beta genes was amplified from genomic DNA with a multiplex PCR assay. On the Illumina HiSeq System, the amplified TCR beta libraries were sequenced as 87-base-pair reads. The authors' analysis ran thus. Across the 670 or so repertoires, a later analysis counted approximately 83 million unique TCR beta chains, approximately 12 million of which were shared by at least two donors. To remove PCR and sequencing errors, raw reads were error-corrected and collapsed into unique sequences using a nearest-neighbor algorithm that merged closely related sequences. To assign V, D and J gene segments, CDR3 sequences were aligned to IMGT reference sequences. For a sequence to be retained, at least a six-nucleotide match to both a V gene segment and a J gene segment was required. A rearrangement counted as productive if the CDR3 had no stop codons and remained in frame with V and J, and every other rearrangement counted as non-productive. CDR3 was defined by IMGT convention, running from the second conserved V-encoded cysteine to the conserved J-encoded phenylalanine. The earlier analysis of roughly 590 of the donors excluded any sequence lacking an unambiguous match to a single V gene segment. In an earlier analysis of a few hundred of the donors, V segments were called functional above 56.7% productive rearrangements and were called segregating when the between-donor standard deviation exceeded 5%. A statistical classification framework was built for diagnosing cytomegalovirus status from the catalog of TCR beta chain sequences. In a later analysis, V and J genes were assigned by comparing TCR nucleotide sequences against IMGT/GENE-DB human TR gene sequences. Using the TCRdist pipeline, a later analysis assigned CDR3 sequences along with most-parsimonious VDJ recombination scenarios. In a later analysis, every TCR beta chain was defined by the combination of its CDR3 amino acid sequence and its V-gene family, and reads without a unique V-gene family were dropped. As a way to deal with suspected cross-contamination and a sequencing artifact, a later analysis dropped 450 to 700 nucleotide sequences that were highly shared and had low generation probability. In a later analysis, a clonal expansion index for each public chain was calculated from normalized within-repertoire ranks of inferred template counts. In a later analysis, generation probabilities were computed using a VDJ recombination model fitted to out-of-frame rearrangements, and the results were checked against IGoR. A later analysis scored TCR-TCR, TCR-HLA and TCR-CMV co-occurrence with hypergeometric tests, applying a repertoire-size bias correction to TCR pairs. A later analysis estimated false discovery rates by permuting HLA or CMV assignments 20 times. A later analysis grouped co-occurring TCRs with DBSCAN, adding TCRdist sequence similarity when clustering within HLA-allele-positive subsets. Co-occurrence clustering excluded repertoires with fewer than 30,000 or more than 120,000 public chains, plus five with anomalous nucleotide sharing. TCRdb mirrors the immuneACCESS table, restricted to in-frame sequences. Some clones are absent from its copies; in checked studies, under half trace to an unresolved V gene, and the reason for the others is unknown. V and J calls and clone size are given by that table; D and trimming were obtained from the DNA. Recorded for this sample are tens of thousands of clones; around three quarters of them occurred a single time. Roughly 3.3% of the sample is taken by the ten largest.

On this clone itself: It lacks a known antigen. No quality values exist for individual bases; no much larger clone is one base distant.

The cohort consisted of 600 to 700 healthy bone marrow donors. All cohort members were sampled while nominally healthy, although unrecorded immune exposures were likely present. The donor tested CMV seropositive, placing the donor among the 290 or so seropositive members of the cohort. Each donor provided a peripheral blood sample, and peripheral blood mononuclear cells were used for TCR beta sequencing. Genomic DNA extraction from the blood cell samples was performed with the Qiagen DNeasy Blood Extraction Kit. Here is what the overall study found, with its caveats: Strong co-occurrence of HLA alleles, especially DR and DQ, made assigning TCR associations to individual alleles difficult. In vitro tests confirmed that a few of the cytomegalovirus-associated TCR beta chains recognize cytomegalovirus antigens. According to a later analysis, parvovirus B19, influenza, CMV and Epstein-Barr virus appeared linked to several top co-occurrence clusters. The authors suggested that the approach could potentially be generalized to other disease states and immunological phenotypes. In a later analysis, 16,951 TCR beta sequences were associated with specific HLA alleles at a false discovery rate of 0.05. Most TCR sequences were observed very rarely across donors, whereas some public TCRs were present in many individuals. Because HLA typing was unavailable for some donors at each locus, only the typed subset was used in association tests. In a later analysis, the rate of TCR association differed among HLA loci, with DRB1 alleles having the most associated TCRs and HLA-C alleles having the fewest. Cytomegalovirus status was reported to be diagnosed by the classifier with high specificity and sensitivity in both the original and validation cohorts. Presence/absence analyses assumed roughly uniform sequencing depth across donors, an assumption that may not hold. A further reported finding was that TCR beta sequences accurately predicted the HLA-A and HLA-B alleles for most subjects in the first cohort. Correlated functional status among segregating V segments might reflect linkage disequilibrium, but an unknown experimental factor could not be ruled out. Most CMV-associated TCR beta chains appeared to be HLA-restricted in a later analysis, and the HLA associations seemed to be driven largely by CMV exposure. In an earlier analysis of 587 of the donors, most TCR beta V segments appeared in productive rearrangements about 90% or about 30% of the time, broadly matching IMGT annotations. The only immune exposure information available for the cohort was CMV serostatus. Roughly 17 rarely observed V segments, including chromosome 9 orphons, were excluded from the earlier analysis of several hundred of the donors because counts were too low. Compared with equally common non-associated chains, HLA-associated TCR beta chains in a later analysis were more clonally expanded and had lower generation probabilities. A later genetic analysis reported fewer N-insertions in productive TCRs among donors in an Asian-associated ancestry cluster than the approximately 700-donor mean. A total of 150 to 200 TCR beta chains were listed by the study as associated with cytomegalovirus. An association between a missense DCLRE1C variant and V-gene and J-gene trimming of TCR beta chains was found in a later genetic analysis and replicated in an independent cohort. A group of highly shared sequence variants was considered likely to be a technical artifact of the sequencing pipeline. The cohort was sequenced for TCR beta chains only, and without alpha or paired-chain data the features that could be detected were limited.

The receptor's source is a woman aged 40 to 49 in good health and CMV-seropositive. Input material: PBMCs.

The CDR3 region has the sequence CASSVGTSVGETQYF. In nucleotides, the sequence is TGTGCCAGCAGTGTTGGGACTAGCGTCGGGGAGACCCAGTACTTC. Recombination connected TRBV2 to TRBJ2-5, with 10 bases in between that match TRBD2. The CDR3 starts with the cysteine, ends with the phenylalanine, and has 15 residues. Here the CDR3 DNA is all that survives: 45 bases in frame from base 1. Trimming removed 4 bases from V and 5 bases from J; the gene matches leave 7 bases unexplained. CDR1 and CDR2, per the germline V gene, are SNHLY and FYNNEI. Extended through the reference TRBV2 and TRBJ2-5 proteins, this CDR3 yields the full variable domain: EPEVTQTPSHQVTQMGQEVILRCVPISNHLYFYWYRQILGQKVEFLVSFYNNEISEKSEIFDDQFSVERPDGSNFTLKIRSTKLEDSAMYFCASSVGTSVGETQYFGPGTRLLVL.